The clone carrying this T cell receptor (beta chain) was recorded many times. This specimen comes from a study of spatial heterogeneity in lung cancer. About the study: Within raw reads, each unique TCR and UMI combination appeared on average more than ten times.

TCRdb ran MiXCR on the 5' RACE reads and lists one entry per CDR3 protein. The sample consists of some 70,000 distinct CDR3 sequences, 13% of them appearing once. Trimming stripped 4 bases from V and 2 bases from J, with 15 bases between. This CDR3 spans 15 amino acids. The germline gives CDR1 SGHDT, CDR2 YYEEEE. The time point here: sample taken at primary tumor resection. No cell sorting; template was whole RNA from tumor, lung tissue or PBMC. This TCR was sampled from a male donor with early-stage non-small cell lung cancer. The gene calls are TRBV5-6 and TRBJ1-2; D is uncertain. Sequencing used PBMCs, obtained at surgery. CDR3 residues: CASSLAGGLNYGYTF. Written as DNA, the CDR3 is TGTGCCAGCAGCCTAGCGGGAGGACTCAACTATGGCTACACCTTC.